These 12 T cell receptor beta chains share one sample of origin, sequenced in a study of patients and donors after allogeneic stem cell transplantation. In TCRdb, the RT-PCR reads were re-called with MiXCR into one record per CDR3 protein. The sample comprises under 200,000 distinct CDR3 sequences, nearly 25% of which are singletons, and 26% rests with the top ten. Material: blood, either unsorted or a sorted T cell fraction (not recorded which). The origin of the receptors is a human donor who was either an allogeneic HSCT recipient or a stem cell or donor lymphocyte infusion donor (not recorded which). It is not recorded whose cells these are; they may come from a transplant donor.

The genes are TRBV29-1 and TRBJ1-2; TRBD1 agrees at 8 bases. The ends lost 7 bases at V and 3 bases at J; junction bases unmatched: 7. From germline, CDR1 is SQVTM and CDR2 ANQGSEA. This CDR3 has 13 residues. The DNA for the CDR3 is TGCAGCGATCGACAGGGGACCGACTATGGCTACACCTTC. This translates into CSDRQGTDYGYTF.

This rearrangement joins TRBV20-1 to TRBJ2-7, with D perhaps matching TRBD2 (6 bases). Deletions cut 6 bases from V and 3 bases from J, with 18 bases between. This CDR3 has 14 amino acids. Germline V CDR1 and CDR2: DFQATT, SNEGSKA (reference sequence). CDR3: CSAKSGLTLYEQYF. CDR3 sequence (DNA): TGCAGTGCGAAGTCGGGACTGACACTCTACGAGCAGTACTTC.

This clonotype turned up a few times. The chain couples TRBV20-1 to TRBJ2-3, with a weak D call TRBD1 (5 bases). The V end was cut by 2 bases, the J end by 3 bases, with 9 bases between. The CDR3 has 13 amino acids. Germline lookup yields CDR1 DFQATT and CDR2 SNEGSKA (reference sequence). The CDR3 loop is CSARRTLTDTQYF. CDR3 nucleotides: TGCAGTGCTAGACGGACACTTACAGATACGCAGTATTTT.

This clonotype came up a few times. The chain carries TRBV12-3 or TRBV12-4 and TRBJ1-4; D not resolved. V shed 5 bases and J shed 6 bases, with 13 bases lying between them. The CDR3 is made up of 14 amino acids. CDR3 region: CASSPGYIYEKLFF. DNA of the CDR3: TGTGCCAGCAGTCCGGGATACATATATGAAAAACTGTTTTTT.

The rearrangement uses TRBV7-2 and TRBJ2-2; TRBD2 agrees at 8 bases. Per germline, CDR1 SGHTA and CDR2 FQGNSA. The trim removed 4 bases at V and 6 bases at J, leaving 16 bases unmatched. The CDR3 is made up of 18 amino acids. The CDR3 region has the DNA TGTGCCAGCAGCTCAAAACCGGGACTAGTTTCTTATTCCGGGGAGCTGTTTTTT. Translating it yields CASSSKPGLVSYSGELFF.

This clonotype has a count of ten or more. This chain joins TRBV6-6 and TRBJ1-5; D possibly corresponds to TRBD1 (6 bases). V was cut by 0 bases and J by 5 bases, with 11 bases left in between. The CDR3 runs 15 residues. Germline CDR1 reads MNHNY; CDR2 reads SVGAGI (reference sequence). In DNA, the CDR3 is TGTGCCAGCAGTTACTCAGTGGGGGCGCATCAGCCCCAGCATTTT. It encodes CASSYSVGAHQPQHF.

This chain connects TRBV14 to TRBJ1-6; no firm D call. The length of the CDR3 is 13 residues. Trimming took 1 base from V and 10 from J, leaving 8 bases between them. Per germline, CDR1 SGHDN and CDR2 FVKESK. In DNA, the CDR3 is TGTGCCAGCAGCCAAGTCATCACCTCACCCCTCCACTTT. This translates into CASSQVITSPLHF. The whole variable domain, remainder taken from reference TRBV14 and TRBJ1-6, is EAGVTQFPSHSVIEKGQTVTLRCDPISGHDNLYWYRRVMGKEIKFLLHFVKESKQDESGMPNNRFLAERTGGTYSTLKVQPAELEDSGVYFCASSQVITSPLHFGNGTRLTVT.

The chain links TRBV11-2 to TRBJ2-1; 10 bases agree with TRBD2. V lost 7 bases to trimming and J lost 5 bases; unmatched junction nucleotides: 11. CDR1 and CDR2 (germline): SGHAT, FQNNGV. This CDR3 contains 16 residues. The CDR3 nucleotides are TGTGCCAGCACCGGGGAAGCCGGGACTAGCGACAATGAGCAGTTCTTC. Translated, it gives CASTGEAGTSDNEQFF.

This clonotype occurred a few times. The chain has TRBV20-1 and TRBJ2-3; D unresolved. The germline gives CDR1 DFQATT, CDR2 SNEGSKA (reference sequence). The V and J ends lost 0 bases and 11 bases respectively, with 15 bases between them. This CDR3 contains 13 residues. CDR3 in amino acids: CSARDWVQIMQYF. The CDR3 DNA reads as TGCAGTGCTAGAGATTGGGTACAGATTATGCAGTATTTT.

This clonotype showed up just a few times. The rearrangement uses TRBV28 and TRBJ2-3; D is uncertain. The germline V and J ends were trimmed by 8 bases and 8 bases, with 17 bases remaining between them. This CDR3 is 13 amino acids long. Looked up from germline, CDR1 is MDHEN and CDR2 is SYDVKM. This chain's CDR3 is CASVQEPPGTQYF. Written as DNA, the CDR3 is TGTGCCAGCGTCCAGGAGCCACCCGGTACGCAGTATTTT.

This chain connects TRBV19 to TRBJ1-1; D not resolved. This CDR3 comprises 13 residues. V shed 6 bases and J shed 7 bases, with 15 bases lying between them. Germline CDR1 reads LNHDA; CDR2 reads SQIVND (reference sequence). The CDR3 DNA follows: TGTGCCAGTAGCCTAATTCTGACGGGTGAAGCTTTCTTT. Its translation: CASSLILTGEAFF.

In this sample, this clonotype turned up a few times. This rearrangement joins TRBV6-5 to TRBJ2-3; D may correspond to TRBD1 or TRBD2 (5 bases each). Germline lookup yields CDR1 MNHEY and CDR2 SVGAGI. The CDR3 extends over 14 amino acids. Deletions cut 6 bases from V and 2 bases from J, with 12 bases between. The CDR3 spells CASSSGPLTDTQYF. In DNA, the CDR3 is TGTGCCAGCAGCTCGGGACCCCTCACAGATACGCAGTATTTT.